This entry lists 25 T cell receptor beta chains sequenced from one sample in a study of Ad26.COV2.S vaccination and SARS-CoV-2 variants. This sample's treatment: roughly 19 received Ad26.COV2.S at low or high dose, single or two shots; about 5 received placebo; per-sample allocation not given. Day 63 after the first vaccine or placebo injection was the time point for sampling. Profiled with immunoSEQ multiplex PCR; TCRdb holds only in-frame clones, not every one. The sample includes over 300,000 clones, 83% seen only once; the top ten take about 8%. The sequencing here drew on peripheral blood, taken in a trial of Ad26.COV2.S vaccine versus placebo. These receptors all stem from a person between 18 and 65 years old who received the Ad26.COV2.S COVID-19 vaccine or a placebo.

The chain couples TRBV23-1 to TRBJ2-5; tentative D call: TRBD1 (5 bases). TRBV23-1 is identified as an open reading frame with a role that is uncertain. This CDR3 comprises 15 residues. Trimming left V 4 bases short and J 6 bases short, with 18 bases between. CDR3 region: CASSLYRGIIQTQYF. For the CDR3, the DNA is TGCGCCAGCAGTCTTTATAGGGGTATAATACAGACCCAGTACTTC.

The rearrangement links TRBV7-9 to TRBJ1-2; D not certain. The CDR3 is 14 residues long. Trimming shortened V by 0 bases and J by 0 bases, and 5 bases separated the two germline ends. Germline CDR1 and CDR2: SEHNR and FQNEAQ (reference sequence). Written as DNA, the CDR3 is TGTGCCAGCAGCTTAGCAGGGACTAACTATGGCTACACCTTC. It is translated as CASSLAGTNYGYTF.

V usage is TRBV27 and J usage is TRBJ1-4; 8 nucleotides match TRBD1. The CDR3 extends over 14 amino acids. Trimming removed 3 bases from V and 8 bases from J; junction bases left unmatched: 5. CDR1 and CDR2 from the germline V gene are MNHEY and SMNVEV (reference sequence). The CDR3 region is CASSFDRGGEKLFF. CDR3 bases: TGTGCCAGCAGTTTCGACAGGGGAGGCGAAAAACTGTTTTTT.

A note on this clone: Because the CDR3's place on the DNA is in doubt, the DNA is left out and the CDR3 is given as listed by TCRdb. This rearrangement joins TRBV21-1 to TRBJ1-4; the table's D gene call, TRBD1, was not cross checked with the DNA. TRBV21-1 is designated a pseudogene. The CDR3 is 18 amino acids in total, end residues counted. This CDR3 is CASSVGQGIRSTNEKLFF.

The CDR3, as DNA: TGTGCCAGCAGCTTAATAGGGGGCAATCAGCCCCAGCATTTT. Encoded protein: CASSLIGGNQPQHF. The chain is built from TRBV7-8 and TRBJ1-5; the D gene is possibly TRBD1 (5 bases). This CDR3 is 14 amino acids long. The germline V gene has CDR1 SGHVS and CDR2 FQNEAQ. The V gene lost 2 bases and the J gene lost 2 bases, with 7 bases spanning the gap.

The V and J genes are TRBV27 and TRBJ1-5; perhaps TRBD1 as D (6 bases). The CDR3 runs to 15 residues. CDR1 and CDR2 from the germline V gene are MNHEY and SMNVEV (reference sequence). Trimming pared 10 bases from V and 4 bases from J, leaving 20 bases between. CDR3 nucleotides: TGTGCCACCTCCCCGAGGGGGAGTACGAATCAGCCCCAGCATTTT. Amino acid sequence: CATSPRGSTNQPQHF.

This clone appeared a few times. The chain couples TRBV19 to TRBJ1-5; D may be TRBD1 (5 bases). V was cut by 0 bases and J by 4 bases, with 13 bases left in between. The CDR3 runs to 16 residues. Germline lookup yields CDR1 LNHDA and CDR2 SQIVND (reference sequence). The CDR3 is CASSIEARVPNQPQHF. CDR3 DNA sequence: TGTGCCAGTAGTATAGAGGCCAGGGTCCCTAATCAGCCCCAGCATTTT.

This chain joins TRBV5-8 and TRBJ1-1; D might be TRBD1 (5 bases). The CDR3 is 16 amino acids. The germline CDR1 and CDR2 sequences are SGHTS and YDEGEE. Trimming pared 0 bases from V and 6 bases from J, leaving 18 bases between. The CDR3, as DNA: TGTGCCAGCAGCTTGGCGGTGATTGGGGCGAAATCTGAAGCTTTCTTT. Protein: CASSLAVIGAKSEAFF.

This clone was counted a few times. The chain employs TRBV7-9 and TRBJ2-1, with D perhaps TRBD1 (7 bases). V shed 4 bases and J shed 0 bases, with 16 bases lying between them. The V gene's germline CDR1 is SEHNR and CDR2 FQNEAQ (reference sequence). The CDR3 has 17 amino acids. Here the CDR3 reads CASSSPQGGLSYNEQFF. The DNA for the CDR3 is TGTGCCAGCAGCTCCCCCCAGGGGGGCCTCTCCTACAATGAGCAGTTCTTC.

The chain combines TRBV5-4 with TRBJ2-7, with D possibly TRBD1 on 7 matching bases. V was shortened by 4 bases and J by 8 bases, with 16 bases between the two germline ends. Germline lookup yields CDR1 SGHNT and CDR2 YYREEE (reference sequence). CDR3 length: 13 amino acids. The CDR3 region has the DNA TGTGCCAGCAGCACCCAGGAGGGGGCTAAGCAGTACTTC. Protein product: CASSTQEGAKQYF. The full variable domain, with the rest looked up from reference TRBV5-4 and TRBJ2-7, is ETGVTQSPTHLIKTRGQQVTLRCSSQSGHNTVSWYQQALGQGPQFIFQYYREEENGRGNFPPRFSGLQFPNYSSELNVNALELDDSALYLCASSTQEGAKQYFGPGTRLTVT.

The chain joins TRBV29-1 to TRBJ1-2, with D unresolved. CDR3 length equals 15 residues. The V gene's germline CDR1 is SQVTM and CDR2 ANQGSEA. V was pared by 1 base and J by 5 bases, with 17 bases between. CDR3 protein: CSVEGGPNGLYGYTF. Written as DNA, the CDR3 is TGCAGCGTTGAAGGGGGTCCTAATGGCCTTTATGGCTACACCTTC.

V and J are TRBV4-1 and TRBJ2-7, with a possible D match to TRBD2 (6 bases). Trimming cost V 5 bases and J 11 bases, with 22 bases left between them. This CDR3 has 14 residues. CDR1 is MGHRA and CDR2 is YSYEKL in the germline V gene. Here the CDR3 reads CASSSPGLNPREYF. The CDR3 DNA sequence: TGCGCCAGCAGCTCTCCGGGACTGAACCCCCGGGAGTACTTC.

The V and J genes are TRBV6-6 and TRBJ2-7; no definite D call. With 6 bases removed from V and 2 bases from J, the gap between germline ends came to 14 bases. This CDR3 has 14 amino acids. Germline CDR1 is MNHNY and CDR2 is SVGAGI (reference sequence). CDR3: CASSQTDQPYEQYF. DNA for the CDR3: TGTGCCAGCAGCCAAACAGACCAACCCTACGAGCAGTACTTC.

This clone was recorded a few times. The chain is built from TRBV25-1 and TRBJ1-4, with TRBD1 as a possible D gene (6 bases). Germline V gene sequence: CDR1 MGHDK, CDR2 SYGVNS. The V gene lost 4 bases and the J gene lost 1 base, with 7 bases spanning the gap. This CDR3 spans 14 amino acids. In DNA form, the CDR3 reads TGTGCCAGCAGTGTAGGGGGAACTAATGAAAAACTGTTTTTT. Its translation is CASSVGGTNEKLFF.

The chain couples TRBV6-6 to TRBJ1-2; weak D call: TRBD1 (6 bases). CDR1 is MNHNY, CDR2 SVGAGI, per germline (reference sequence). Trimming took off 6 bases at V and 0 bases at J, with 17 bases between the two ends. The CDR3 length is 16 residues. The CDR3 is CASSPDSYSPNYGYTF. Written as DNA, the CDR3 is TGTGCCAGCAGCCCGGACAGCTACTCCCCTAACTATGGCTACACCTTC.

V and J are TRBV6-2 or TRBV6-3 and TRBJ1-2, with D uncertain. In germline, CDR1 is MNHEY, CDR2 SVGEGT. V lost 7 bases and J lost 4, with 16 bases in between. This CDR3 has 14 amino acids. The CDR3 here is CASTPSGRVYGYTF. CDR3 nucleotide sequence: TGTGCCAGCACCCCGTCGGGTAGGGTCTATGGCTACACCTTC.

This chain connects TRBV11-2 to TRBJ2-7; 9 bases are a match to TRBD2. Germline V gene data show CDR1 as SGHAT and CDR2 as FQNNGV. V lost 4 bases and J lost 4; bases outside the gene matches: 5. This CDR3 region has 14 residues. For the CDR3, the DNA is TGTGCCAGCAGCTCGCGGCTAGCGGGATACGAGCAGTACTTC. It is translated as CASSSRLAGYEQYF. Full variable domain (missing parts from reference TRBV11-2 and TRBJ2-7): EAGVAQSPRYKIIEKRQSVAFWCNPISGHATLYWYQQILGQGPKLLIQFQNNGVVDDSQLPKDRFSAERLKGVDSTLKIQPAKLEDSAVYLCASSSRLAGYEQYFGPGTRLTVT.

A remark on this clone: Other DNA sequences in this sample translate to the same CDR3. This chain links TRBV3-1 (or the pseudogene TRBV3-2) with TRBJ2-5; 8 positions match TRBD2. Germline CDR1 is LGHDT and CDR2 is YNNKEL (reference sequence). This CDR3 spans 15 amino acids. Unmatched junction bases numbered 6, after V lost 4 bases and J lost 2 bases. CDR3 bases: TGTGCCAGCAGCCCGGGAGTAGCGGGGCAAGAGACCCAGTACTTC. The encoded protein is CASSPGVAGQETQYF.

V gene TRBV19 combines with J gene TRBJ2-6, with a weak D call TRBD2 (5 bases). V lost 9 bases, J lost 0 bases, and 9 bases lay in between. Germline V gene lookup returns CDR1 LNHDA and CDR2 SQIVND (reference sequence). This CDR3 contains 14 residues. In DNA form, the CDR3 reads TGTGCCAGGATAGCGACCTCTGGGGCCAACGTCCTGACTTTC. Protein: CARIATSGANVLTF.

This clone was seen a few times. The chain recombines TRBV7-3 with TRBJ2-3; D remains ambiguous. Germline loops: CDR1 SGHTA, CDR2 FQGTGA. The CDR3 loop spans 14 amino acids. Trimming cost V 5 bases and J 5 bases, with 14 bases left between them. CDR3 nucleotide sequence: TGTGCCAGCAGCCCGACCGGGCCCCAAGATACGCAGTATTTT. Protein: CASSPTGPQDTQYF.

A few counts support this clone. The CDR3 bases are TGCGCCAGCAGCCAAGAGGCCGGGGACTCCTATAATTCACCCCTCCACTTT. It specifies CASSQEAGDSYNSPLHF. This chain links TRBV4-3 with TRBJ1-6; D not resolved. This CDR3 comprises 17 residues. V lost 0 bases, J lost 0 bases, and 9 bases lay in between. CDR1 and CDR2 (germline): LGHNA, YSLEER.

This chain joins TRBV12-5 and TRBJ2-1; the match to TRBD2 covers 8 bases. The CDR3 covers 16 residues. Trimming removed 1 base from V and 8 bases from J; junction bases left unmatched: 10. In germline, CDR1 is LGHNT, CDR2 FRNRAP. CDR3 in DNA: TGTGCTAGTGGTTTGGGGGCCCTAGCGGGCCCTGATGAGCAGTTCTTC. Translating gives CASGLGALAGPDEQFF.

V and J are TRBV6-5 and TRBJ1-1; D uncertain. Germline V CDR1 and CDR2: MNHEY, SVGAGI. Trimming took 9 bases from V and 10 from J, leaving 12 bases between them. This CDR3 is 10 amino acids long. CDR3 sequence: CASEGFGAFF. CDR3 DNA: TGTGCCAGTGAAGGGTTCGGAGCTTTCTTT.

The chain recombines TRBV18 with TRBJ1-1, with D uncertain. V gave up 2 bases and J gave up 1 base, with 11 bases separating them. CDR3 length: 15 residues. Germline lookup yields CDR1 KGHSH and CDR2 LQKENI. The CDR3 loop is CASSPMSPRNTEAFF. CDR3 coding DNA: TGTGCCAGCTCACCAATGAGCCCTAGGAACACTGAAGCTTTCTTT.

The chain carries TRBV2 and TRBJ2-7; D remains unclear. There are 15 residues in the CDR3. Germline V CDR1 and CDR2: SNHLY, FYNNEI. Trimming stripped 7 bases from V and 0 bases from J, with 16 bases between. CDR3 sequence: CASTSEVAVSYEQYF. CDR3 nucleotides: TGTGCCAGCACCTCTGAGGTGGCGGTCTCCTACGAGCAGTACTTC.